One sample yielded the 2 T cell receptor beta chains listed below, sequenced in a study of radiation and T cells in renal cell carcinoma. The repertoire was sequenced with immunoSEQ multiplex PCR; TCRdb's copy has only in-frame clones and lacks some. The repertoire holds more than 100,000 clones, with more than 75% as singletons. This sample's time point: blood 2 weeks post-SBRT. Treatment meaning: 15 Gy SBRT to primary tumor, nephrectomy 4 weeks later. Sequencing used blood, obtained from a patient whose treatment included radiotherapy and nephrectomy. The receptors were sampled from a woman aged 70-85 years with renal cell carcinoma.

This rearrangement joins TRBV2 to TRBJ1-3; D gene uncertain. The V end was cut by 11 bases, the J end by 0 bases, with 14 bases between. CDR1 and CDR2 (germline): SNHLY, FYNNEI. This CDR3 spans 14 amino acids. CDR3 DNA: TGTGCCGGTCGGGAGGACTTCTCTGGAAACACCATATATTTT. This translates into CAGREDFSGNTIYF.

The genes are TRBV28 and TRBJ2-7; TRBD2 matches 8 bases. With 4 bases clipped from V and 4 bases from J, the junction kept 15 bases outside the gene matches. The CDR3 spans 17 residues. Germline V gene sequence: CDR1 MDHEN, CDR2 SYDVKM. CDR3 in amino acids: CASSSPGLGIVSYEQYF. CDR3 sequence (DNA): TGTGCCAGCAGTTCCCCGGGACTAGGGATAGTTTCTTACGAGCAGTACTTC. Full variable domain (remainder filled in from reference TRBV28 and TRBJ2-7): DVKVTQSSRYLVKRTGEKVFLECVQDMDHENMFWYRQDPGLGLRLIYFSYDVKMKEKGDIPEGYSVSREKKERFSLILESASTNQTSMYLCASSSPGLGIVSYEQYFGPGTRLTVT.